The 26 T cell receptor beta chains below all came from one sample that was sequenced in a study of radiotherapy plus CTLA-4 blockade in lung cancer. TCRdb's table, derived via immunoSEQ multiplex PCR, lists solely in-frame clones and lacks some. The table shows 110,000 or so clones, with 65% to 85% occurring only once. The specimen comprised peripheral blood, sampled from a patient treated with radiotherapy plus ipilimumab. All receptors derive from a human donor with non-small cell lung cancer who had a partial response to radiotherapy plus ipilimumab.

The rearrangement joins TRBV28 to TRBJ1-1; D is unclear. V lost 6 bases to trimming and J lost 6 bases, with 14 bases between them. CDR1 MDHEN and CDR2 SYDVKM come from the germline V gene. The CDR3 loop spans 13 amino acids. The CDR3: CASSPAGSAEAFF. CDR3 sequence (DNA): TGTGCCAGCAGCCCCGCGGGTAGTGCTGAAGCTTTCTTT.

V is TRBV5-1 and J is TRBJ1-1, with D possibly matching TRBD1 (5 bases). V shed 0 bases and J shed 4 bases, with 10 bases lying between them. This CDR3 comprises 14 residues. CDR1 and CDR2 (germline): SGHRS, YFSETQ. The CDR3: CASSLAGLSTEAFF. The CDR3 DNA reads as TGCGCCAGCAGCTTGGCGGGACTCTCCACTGAAGCTTTCTTT.

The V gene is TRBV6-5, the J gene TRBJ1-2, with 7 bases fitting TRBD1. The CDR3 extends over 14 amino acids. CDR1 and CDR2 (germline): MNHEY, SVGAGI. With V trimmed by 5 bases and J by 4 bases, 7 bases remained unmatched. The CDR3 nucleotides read TGTGCCAGCAGTAGGGGACAGAGCTTCTATGGCTACACCTTC. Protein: CASSRGQSFYGYTF.

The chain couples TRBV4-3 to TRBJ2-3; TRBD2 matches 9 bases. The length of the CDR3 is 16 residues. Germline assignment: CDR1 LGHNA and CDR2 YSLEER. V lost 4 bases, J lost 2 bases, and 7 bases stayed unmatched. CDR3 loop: CASSPRLADLTDTQYF. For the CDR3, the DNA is TGCGCCAGCAGCCCACGACTAGCGGATCTCACAGATACGCAGTATTTT.

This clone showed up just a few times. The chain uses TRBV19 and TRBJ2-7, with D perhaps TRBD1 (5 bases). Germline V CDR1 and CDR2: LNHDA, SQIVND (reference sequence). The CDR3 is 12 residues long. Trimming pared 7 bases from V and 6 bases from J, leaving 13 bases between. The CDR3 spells CASTQGGLEQYF. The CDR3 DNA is TGTGCCAGTACCCAGGGCGGCCTCGAGCAGTACTTC. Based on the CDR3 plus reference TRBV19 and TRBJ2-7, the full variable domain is DGGITQSPKYLFRKEGQNVTLSCEQNLNHDAMYWYRQDPGQGLRLIYYSQIVNDFQKGDIAEGYSVSREKKESFPLTVTSAQKNPTAFYLCASTQGGLEQYFGPGTRLTVT.

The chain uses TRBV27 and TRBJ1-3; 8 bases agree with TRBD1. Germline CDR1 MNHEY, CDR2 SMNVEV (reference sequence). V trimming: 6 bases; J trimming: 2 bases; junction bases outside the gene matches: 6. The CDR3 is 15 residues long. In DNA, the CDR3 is TGTGCCAGCAGAGCCCAGGGGGCGCCTGGAAACACCATATATTTT. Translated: CASRAQGAPGNTIYF.

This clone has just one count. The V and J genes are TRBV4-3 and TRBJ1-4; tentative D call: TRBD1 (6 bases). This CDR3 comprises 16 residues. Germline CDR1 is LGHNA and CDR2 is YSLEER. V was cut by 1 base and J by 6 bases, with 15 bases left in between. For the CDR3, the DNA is TGCGCCAGCAGCCAAGCCCTCGGGCAGGGGTATGAAAAACTGTTTTTT. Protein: CASSQALGQGYEKLFF.

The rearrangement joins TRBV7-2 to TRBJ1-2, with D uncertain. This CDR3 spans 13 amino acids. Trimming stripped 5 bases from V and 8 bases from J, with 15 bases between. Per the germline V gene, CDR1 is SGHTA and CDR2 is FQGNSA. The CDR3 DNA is TGTGCCAGCAGCCAACTCATCGTAATGGGCTACACCTTC. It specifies CASSQLIVMGYTF. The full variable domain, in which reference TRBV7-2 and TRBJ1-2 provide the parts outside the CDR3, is GAGVSQSPSNKVTEKGKDVELRCDPISGHTALYWYRQSLGQGLEFLIYFQGNSAPDKSGLPSDRFSAERTGGSVSTLTIQRTQQEDSAVYLCASSQLIVMGYTFGSGTRLTVV.

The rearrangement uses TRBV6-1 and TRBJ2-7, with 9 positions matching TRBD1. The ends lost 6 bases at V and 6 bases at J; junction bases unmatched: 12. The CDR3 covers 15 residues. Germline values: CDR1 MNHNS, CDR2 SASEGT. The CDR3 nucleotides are TGTGCCAGCAGGGGGAGGGACAGGGAAGGGATCGAGCAGTACTTC. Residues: CASRGRDREGIEQYF.

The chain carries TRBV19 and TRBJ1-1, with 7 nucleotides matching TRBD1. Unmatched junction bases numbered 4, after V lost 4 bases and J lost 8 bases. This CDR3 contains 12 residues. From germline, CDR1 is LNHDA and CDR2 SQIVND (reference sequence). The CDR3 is CASSNWGQEAFF. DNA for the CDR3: TGTGCCAGTAGTAACTGGGGACAGGAAGCTTTCTTT.

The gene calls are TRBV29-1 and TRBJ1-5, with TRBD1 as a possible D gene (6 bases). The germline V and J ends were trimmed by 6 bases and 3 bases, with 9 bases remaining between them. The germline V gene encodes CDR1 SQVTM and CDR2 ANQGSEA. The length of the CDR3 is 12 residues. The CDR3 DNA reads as TGCAGCGTAGGACAGAACAATCAGCCCCAGCATTTT. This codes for CSVGQNNQPQHF.

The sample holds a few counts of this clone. This CDR3 reads CASSADRGETQYF. The CDR3 DNA reads as TGTGCCAGCAGTGCCGACAGGGGGGAGACCCAGTACTTC. The rearrangement joins TRBV6-5 to TRBJ2-5; 9 nucleotides match TRBD1. The germline CDR1 and CDR2 sequences are MNHEY and SVGAGI. This CDR3 contains 13 residues. V was clipped by 5 bases and J by 5 bases; unmatched bases: 3.

This CDR3 is CASSSGLIHTTDTQYF. In DNA form, the CDR3 reads TGTGCCAGCAGCTCAGGACTAATCCATACAACAGATACGCAGTATTTT. J is TRBJ2-3 and V is TRBV28, with D tentatively TRBD2 (6 bases). Trimming shortened V by 6 bases and J by 3 bases, and 19 bases separated the two germline ends. The CDR3 sequence is 16 residues long. Germline V gene data show CDR1 as MDHEN and CDR2 as SYDVKM.

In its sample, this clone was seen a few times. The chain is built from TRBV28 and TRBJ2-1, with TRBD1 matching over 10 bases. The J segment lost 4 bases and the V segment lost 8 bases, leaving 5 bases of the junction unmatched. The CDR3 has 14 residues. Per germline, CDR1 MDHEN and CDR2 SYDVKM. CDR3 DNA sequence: TGTGCCAGCCATGGGACAGGGGCGTACAATGAGCAGTTCTTC. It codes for CASHGTGAYNEQFF.

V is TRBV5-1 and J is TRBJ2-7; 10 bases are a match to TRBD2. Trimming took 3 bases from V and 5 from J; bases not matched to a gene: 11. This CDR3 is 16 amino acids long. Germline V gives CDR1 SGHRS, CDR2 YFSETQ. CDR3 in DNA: TGCGCCAGCAGCTGGTCAGGGGCTAGCGGGAGAGACGAGCAGTACTTC. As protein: CASSWSGASGRDEQYF.

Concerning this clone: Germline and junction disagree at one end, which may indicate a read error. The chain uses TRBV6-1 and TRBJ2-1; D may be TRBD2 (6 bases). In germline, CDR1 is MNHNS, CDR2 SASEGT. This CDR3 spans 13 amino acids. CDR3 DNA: TGTGCCAGCAGTGAAGCACCGACTAGAAGGATAATCTTC. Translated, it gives CASSEAPTRRIIF.

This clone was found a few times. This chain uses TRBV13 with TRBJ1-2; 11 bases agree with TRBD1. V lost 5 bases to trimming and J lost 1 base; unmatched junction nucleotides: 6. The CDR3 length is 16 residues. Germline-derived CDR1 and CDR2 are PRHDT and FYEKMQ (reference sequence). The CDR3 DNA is TGTGCCAGCAGCAGAGGACAGGGGGCCATTAACTATGGCTACACCTTC. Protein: CASSRGQGAINYGYTF.

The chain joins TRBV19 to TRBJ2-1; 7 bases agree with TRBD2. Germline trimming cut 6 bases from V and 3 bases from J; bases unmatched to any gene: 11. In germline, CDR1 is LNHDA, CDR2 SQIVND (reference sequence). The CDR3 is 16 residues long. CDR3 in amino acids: CASSTASSGYYNEQFF. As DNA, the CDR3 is TGTGCCAGTAGCACGGCCAGTAGCGGGTACTACAATGAGCAGTTCTTC.

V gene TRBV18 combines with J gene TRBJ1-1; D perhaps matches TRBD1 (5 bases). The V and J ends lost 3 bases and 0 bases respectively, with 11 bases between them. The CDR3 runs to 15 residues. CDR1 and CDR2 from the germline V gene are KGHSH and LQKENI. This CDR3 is CASSPQVGVNTEAFF. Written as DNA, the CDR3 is TGTGCCAGCTCACCGCAAGTAGGGGTGAACACTGAAGCTTTCTTT.

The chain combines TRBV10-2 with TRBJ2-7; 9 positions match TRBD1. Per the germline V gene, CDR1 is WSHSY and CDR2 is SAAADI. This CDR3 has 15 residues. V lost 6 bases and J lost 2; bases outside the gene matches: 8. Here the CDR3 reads CASRAGRTGAYEQYF. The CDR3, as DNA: TGCGCCAGCAGAGCGGGGAGGACAGGGGCCTACGAGCAGTACTTC.

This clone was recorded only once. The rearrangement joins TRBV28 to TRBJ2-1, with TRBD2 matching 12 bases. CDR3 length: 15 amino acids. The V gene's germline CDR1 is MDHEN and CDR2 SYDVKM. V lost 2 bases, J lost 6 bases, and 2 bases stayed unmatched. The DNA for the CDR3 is TGTGCCAGCAGTTTACTAGCGGGAGGGCCCAATGAGCAGTTCTTC. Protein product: CASSLLAGGPNEQFF.

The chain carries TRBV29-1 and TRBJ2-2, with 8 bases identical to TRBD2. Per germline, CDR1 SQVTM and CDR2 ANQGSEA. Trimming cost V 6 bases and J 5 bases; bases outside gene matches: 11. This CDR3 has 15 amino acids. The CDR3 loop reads CSVRRGGLETGELFF. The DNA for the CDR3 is TGCAGCGTGAGACGGGGGGGGCTGGAGACCGGGGAGCTGTTTTTT.

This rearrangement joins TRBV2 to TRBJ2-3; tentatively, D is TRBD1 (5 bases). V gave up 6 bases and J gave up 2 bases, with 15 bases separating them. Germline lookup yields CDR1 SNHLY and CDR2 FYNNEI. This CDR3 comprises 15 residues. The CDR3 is CASSRAAGSTDTQYF. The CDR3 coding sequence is TGTGCCAGCAGCAGGGCGGCCGGATCCACAGATACGCAGTATTTT.

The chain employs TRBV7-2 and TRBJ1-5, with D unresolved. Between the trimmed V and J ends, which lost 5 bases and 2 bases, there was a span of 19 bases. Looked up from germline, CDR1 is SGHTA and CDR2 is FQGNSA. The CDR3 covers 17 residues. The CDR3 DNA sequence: TGTGCCAGCAGCCACGGATACGGGGTGGGCGGCAATCAGCCCCAGCATTTT. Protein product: CASSHGYGVGGNQPQHF.

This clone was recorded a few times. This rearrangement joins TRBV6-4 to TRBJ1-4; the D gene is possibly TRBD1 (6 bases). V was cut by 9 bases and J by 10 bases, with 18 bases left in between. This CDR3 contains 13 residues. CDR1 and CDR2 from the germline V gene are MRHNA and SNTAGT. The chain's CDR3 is CASATGGTGKLFF. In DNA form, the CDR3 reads TGTGCCAGTGCGACAGGTGGAACCGGAAAACTGTTTTTT.

CDR3 nucleotides: TGTGCCAGCACCGGACCCATCGGGGTGAGCCGCATGAACACTGAAGCTTTCTTT. It is translated as CASTGPIGVSRMNTEAFF. This chain uses TRBV28 with TRBJ1-1, with unresolved D. The V end lost 7 bases, the J end lost 0 bases, and 24 bases lay between the germline ends. Germline loops: CDR1 MDHEN, CDR2 SYDVKM. There are 18 residues in the CDR3.